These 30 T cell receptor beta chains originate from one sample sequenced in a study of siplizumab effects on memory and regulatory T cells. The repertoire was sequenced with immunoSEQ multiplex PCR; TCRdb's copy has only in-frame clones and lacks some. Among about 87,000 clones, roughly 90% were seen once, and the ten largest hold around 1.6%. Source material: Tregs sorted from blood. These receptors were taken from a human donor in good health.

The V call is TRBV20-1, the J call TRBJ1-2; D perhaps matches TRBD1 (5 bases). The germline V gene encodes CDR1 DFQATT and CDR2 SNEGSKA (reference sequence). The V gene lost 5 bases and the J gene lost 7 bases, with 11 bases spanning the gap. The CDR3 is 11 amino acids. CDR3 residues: CSADDRGGYTF. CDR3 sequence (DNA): TGCAGTGCTGACGACAGAGGTGGCTACACCTTC.

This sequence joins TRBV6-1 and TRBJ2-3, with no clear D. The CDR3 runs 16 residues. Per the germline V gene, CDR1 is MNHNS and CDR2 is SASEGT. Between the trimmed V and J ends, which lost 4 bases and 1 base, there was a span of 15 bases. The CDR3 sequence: CASSVLVDGGTDTQYF. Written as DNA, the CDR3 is TGTGCCAGCAGTGTATTAGTGGACGGAGGCACAGATACGCAGTATTTT.

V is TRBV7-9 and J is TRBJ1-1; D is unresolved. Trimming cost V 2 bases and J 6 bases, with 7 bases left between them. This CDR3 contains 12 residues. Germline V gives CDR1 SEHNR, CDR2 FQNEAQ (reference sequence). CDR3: CASSLNPSEAFF. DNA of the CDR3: TGTGCCAGCAGCTTAAATCCCTCTGAAGCTTTCTTT.

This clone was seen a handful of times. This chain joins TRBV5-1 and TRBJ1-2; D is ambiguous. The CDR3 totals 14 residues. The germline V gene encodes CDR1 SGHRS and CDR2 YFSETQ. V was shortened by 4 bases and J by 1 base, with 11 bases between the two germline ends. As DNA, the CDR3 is TGCGCCAGCAGCCCGGACCGGATTAACTATGGCTACACCTTC. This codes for CASSPDRINYGYTF. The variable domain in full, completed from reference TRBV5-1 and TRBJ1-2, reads KAGVTQTPRYLIKTRGQQVTLSCSPISGHRSVSWYQQTPGQGLQFLFEYFSETQRNKGNFPGRFSGRQFSNSRSEMNVSTLELGDSALYLCASSPDRINYGYTFGSGTRLTVV.

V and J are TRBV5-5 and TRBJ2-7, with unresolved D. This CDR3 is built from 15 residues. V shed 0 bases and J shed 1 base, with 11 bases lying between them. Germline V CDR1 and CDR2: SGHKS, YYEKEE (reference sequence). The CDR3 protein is CASSLDQARSYEQYF. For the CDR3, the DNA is TGTGCCAGCAGCTTGGATCAGGCCAGATCCTACGAGCAGTACTTC. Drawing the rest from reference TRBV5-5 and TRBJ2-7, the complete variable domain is DAGVTQSPTHLIKTRGQQVTLRCSPISGHKSVSWYQQVLGQGPQFIFQYYEKEERGRGNFPDRFSARQFPNYSSELNVNALLLGDSALYLCASSLDQARSYEQYFGPGTRLTVT.

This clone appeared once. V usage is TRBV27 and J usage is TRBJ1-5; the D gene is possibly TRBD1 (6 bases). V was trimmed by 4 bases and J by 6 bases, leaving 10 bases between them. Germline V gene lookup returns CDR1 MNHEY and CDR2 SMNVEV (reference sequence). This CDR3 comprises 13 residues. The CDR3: CASSWAGAQPQHF. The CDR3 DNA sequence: TGTGCCAGCAGTTGGGCAGGGGCTCAGCCCCAGCATTTT.

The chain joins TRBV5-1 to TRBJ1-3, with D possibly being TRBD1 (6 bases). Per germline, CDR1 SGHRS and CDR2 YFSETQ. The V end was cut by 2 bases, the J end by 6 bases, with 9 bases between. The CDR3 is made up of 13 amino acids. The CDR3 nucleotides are TGCGCCAGCAGCTTCCCAGGGGCAAACACCATATATTTT. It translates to CASSFPGANTIYF.

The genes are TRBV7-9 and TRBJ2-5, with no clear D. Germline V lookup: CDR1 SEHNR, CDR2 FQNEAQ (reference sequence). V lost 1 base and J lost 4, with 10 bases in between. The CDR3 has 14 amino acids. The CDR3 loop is CASSLDGQLETQYF. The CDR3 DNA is TGTGCCAGCAGCTTAGATGGCCAGTTAGAGACCCAGTACTTC.

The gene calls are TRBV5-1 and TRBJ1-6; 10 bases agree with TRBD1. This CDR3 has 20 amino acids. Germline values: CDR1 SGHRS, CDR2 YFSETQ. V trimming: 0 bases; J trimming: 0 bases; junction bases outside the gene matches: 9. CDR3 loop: CASSLVGTGDFTSYNSPLHF. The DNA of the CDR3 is TGCGCCAGCAGCTTGGTGGGGACAGGGGACTTTACCTCCTATAATTCACCCCTCCACTTT.

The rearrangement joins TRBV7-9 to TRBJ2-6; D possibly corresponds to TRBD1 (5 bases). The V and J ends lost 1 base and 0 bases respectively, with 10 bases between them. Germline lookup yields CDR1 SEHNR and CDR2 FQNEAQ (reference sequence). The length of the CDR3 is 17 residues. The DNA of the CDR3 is TGTGCCAGCAGCTTAGGAACAGGTAGCTCTGGGGCCAACGTCCTGACTTTC. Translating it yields CASSLGTGSSGANVLTF.

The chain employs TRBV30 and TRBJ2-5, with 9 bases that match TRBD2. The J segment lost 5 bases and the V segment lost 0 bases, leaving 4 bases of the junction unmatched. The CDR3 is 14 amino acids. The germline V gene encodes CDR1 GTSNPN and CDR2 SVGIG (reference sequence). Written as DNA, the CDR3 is TGTGCCTGGAGTGTCGGTAGCGGGGGCGAGACCCAGTACTTC. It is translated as CAWSVGSGGETQYF.

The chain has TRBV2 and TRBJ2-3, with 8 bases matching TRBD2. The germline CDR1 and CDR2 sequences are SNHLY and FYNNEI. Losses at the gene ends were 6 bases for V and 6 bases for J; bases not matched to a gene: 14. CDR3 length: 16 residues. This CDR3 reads CASRRGAAGGSDTQYF. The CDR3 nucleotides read TGTGCCAGCAGGAGGGGGGCCGCGGGGGGCTCCGATACGCAGTATTTT.

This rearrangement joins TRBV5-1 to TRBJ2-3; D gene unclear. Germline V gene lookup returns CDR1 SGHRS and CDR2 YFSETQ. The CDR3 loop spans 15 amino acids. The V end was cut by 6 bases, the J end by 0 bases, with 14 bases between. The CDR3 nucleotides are TGCGCCAGCATCCCCGGACGGGTTAGCACAGATACGCAGTATTTT. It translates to CASIPGRVSTDTQYF.

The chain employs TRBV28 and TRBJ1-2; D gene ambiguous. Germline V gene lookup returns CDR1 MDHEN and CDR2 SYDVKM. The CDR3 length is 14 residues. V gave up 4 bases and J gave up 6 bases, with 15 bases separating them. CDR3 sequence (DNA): TGTGCCAGCAGTTCTCAACGGGTCGCCCATGGCTACACCTTC. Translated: CASSSQRVAHGYTF.

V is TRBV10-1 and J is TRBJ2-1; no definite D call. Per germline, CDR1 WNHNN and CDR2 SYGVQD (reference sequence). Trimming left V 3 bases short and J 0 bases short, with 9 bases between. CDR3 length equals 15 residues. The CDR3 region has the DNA TGCGCCAGCAGTGAAGGAAGGACCTCCTACAATGAGCAGTTCTTC. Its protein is CASSEGRTSYNEQFF.

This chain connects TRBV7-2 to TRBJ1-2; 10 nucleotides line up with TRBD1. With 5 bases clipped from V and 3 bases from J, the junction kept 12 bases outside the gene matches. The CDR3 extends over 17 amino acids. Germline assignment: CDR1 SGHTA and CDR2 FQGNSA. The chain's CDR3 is CASSPWGWDRGDYGYTF. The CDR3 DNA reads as TGTGCCAGCAGCCCCTGGGGGTGGGACAGGGGAGACTATGGCTACACCTTC. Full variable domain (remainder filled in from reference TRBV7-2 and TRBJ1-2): GAGVSQSPSNKVTEKGKDVELRCDPISGHTALYWYRQSLGQGLEFLIYFQGNSAPDKSGLPSDRFSAERTGGSVSTLTIQRTQQEDSAVYLCASSPWGWDRGDYGYTFGSGTRLTVV.

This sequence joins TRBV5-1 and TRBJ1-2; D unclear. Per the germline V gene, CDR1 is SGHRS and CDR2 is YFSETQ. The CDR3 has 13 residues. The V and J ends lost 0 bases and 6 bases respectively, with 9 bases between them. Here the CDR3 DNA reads TGCGCCAGCAGCTTGGCCGCCTGGAATGGCTACACCTTC. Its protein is CASSLAAWNGYTF. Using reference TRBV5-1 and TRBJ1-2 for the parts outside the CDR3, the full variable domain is KAGVTQTPRYLIKTRGQQVTLSCSPISGHRSVSWYQQTPGQGLQFLFEYFSETQRNKGNFPGRFSGRQFSNSRSEMNVSTLELGDSALYLCASSLAAWNGYTFGSGTRLTVV.

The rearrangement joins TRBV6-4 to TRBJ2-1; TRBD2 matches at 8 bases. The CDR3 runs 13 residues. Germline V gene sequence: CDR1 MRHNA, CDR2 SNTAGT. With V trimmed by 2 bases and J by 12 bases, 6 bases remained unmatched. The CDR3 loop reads CASSDQSGGGQFF. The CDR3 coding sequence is TGTGCCAGCAGTGACCAGAGCGGGGGAGGGCAGTTCTTC.

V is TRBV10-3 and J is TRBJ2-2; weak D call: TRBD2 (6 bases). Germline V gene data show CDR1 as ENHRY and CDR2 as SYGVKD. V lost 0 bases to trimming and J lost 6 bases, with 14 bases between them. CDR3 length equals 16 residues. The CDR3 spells CAISESTSILSGELFF. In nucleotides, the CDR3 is TGTGCCATCAGTGAGTCGACTAGTATTCTTTCCGGGGAGCTGTTTTTT.

CDR3 nucleotides: TGCGCCAGCAGCGCGGAGGGAATTACTGAAGCTTTCTTT. Protein: CASSAEGITEAFF. This chain joins TRBV5-1 and TRBJ1-1; D unresolved. The V end lost 4 bases, the J end lost 5 bases, and 12 bases lay between the germline ends. This CDR3 is built from 13 residues. Germline loops: CDR1 SGHRS, CDR2 YFSETQ.

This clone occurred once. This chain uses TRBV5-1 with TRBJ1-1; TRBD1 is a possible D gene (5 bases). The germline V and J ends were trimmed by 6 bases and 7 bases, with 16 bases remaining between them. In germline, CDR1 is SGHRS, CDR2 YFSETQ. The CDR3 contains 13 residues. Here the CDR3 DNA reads TGCGCCAGCAACCGCCGGGGGAGTCTTGAAGCTTTCTTT. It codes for CASNRRGSLEAFF.

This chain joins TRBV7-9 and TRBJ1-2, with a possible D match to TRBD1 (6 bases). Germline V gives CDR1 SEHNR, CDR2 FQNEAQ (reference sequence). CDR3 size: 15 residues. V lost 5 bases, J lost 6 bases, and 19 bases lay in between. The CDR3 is CASSHFSGGRDGYTF. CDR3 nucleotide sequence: TGTGCCAGCAGCCACTTTTCGGGGGGCAGGGATGGCTACACCTTC.

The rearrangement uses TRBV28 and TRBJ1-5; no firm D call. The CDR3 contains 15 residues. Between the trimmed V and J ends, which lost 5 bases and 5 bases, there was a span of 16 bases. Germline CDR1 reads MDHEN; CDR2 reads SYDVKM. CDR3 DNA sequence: TGTGCCAGCAGTCCCAGCGCAAGATACTATCAGCCCCAGCATTTT. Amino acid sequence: CASSPSARYYQPQHF.

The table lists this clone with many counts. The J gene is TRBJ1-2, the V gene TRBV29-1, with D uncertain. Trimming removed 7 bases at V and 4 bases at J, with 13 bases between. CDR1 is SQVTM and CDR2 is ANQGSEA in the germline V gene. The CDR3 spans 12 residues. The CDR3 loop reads CSESDQIYGYTF. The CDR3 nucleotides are TGCAGCGAGAGTGACCAAATCTATGGCTACACCTTC.

CDR3 bases: TGTGCCAGCCACCGAACTAGCACAGATACGCAGTATTTT. Amino acid sequence: CASHRTSTDTQYF. The rearrangement uses TRBV6-5 and TRBJ2-3; D uncertain. The germline V gene encodes CDR1 MNHEY and CDR2 SVGAGI. Trimming took 8 bases from V and 0 from J, leaving 9 bases between them. The CDR3 is made up of 13 amino acids.

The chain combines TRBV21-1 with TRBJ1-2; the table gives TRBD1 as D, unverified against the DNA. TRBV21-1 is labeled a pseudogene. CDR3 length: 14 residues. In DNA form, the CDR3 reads TGTGCCAGCAGCAATCGGACAGCCCTCTATGGCTACACCTTC. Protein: CASSNRTALYGYTF.

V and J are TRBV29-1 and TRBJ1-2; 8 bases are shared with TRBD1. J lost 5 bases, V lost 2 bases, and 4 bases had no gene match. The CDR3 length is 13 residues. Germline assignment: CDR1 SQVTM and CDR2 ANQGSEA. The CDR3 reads CSVESTGGYGYTF. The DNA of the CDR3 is TGCAGCGTTGAATCCACAGGGGGATATGGCTACACCTTC.

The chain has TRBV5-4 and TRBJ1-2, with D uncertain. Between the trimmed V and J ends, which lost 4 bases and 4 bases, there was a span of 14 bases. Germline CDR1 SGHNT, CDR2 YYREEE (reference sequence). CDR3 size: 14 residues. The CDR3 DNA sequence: TGTGCCAGCAGCGACTACCGGGCTGGCTATGGCTACACCTTC. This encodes CASSDYRAGYGYTF.

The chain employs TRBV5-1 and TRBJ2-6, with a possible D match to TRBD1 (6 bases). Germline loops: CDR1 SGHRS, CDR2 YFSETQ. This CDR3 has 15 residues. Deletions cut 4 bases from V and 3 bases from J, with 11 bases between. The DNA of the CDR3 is TGCGCCAGCAGCCGACAGGCTGATGGGGCCAACGTCCTGACTTTC. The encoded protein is CASSRQADGANVLTF.

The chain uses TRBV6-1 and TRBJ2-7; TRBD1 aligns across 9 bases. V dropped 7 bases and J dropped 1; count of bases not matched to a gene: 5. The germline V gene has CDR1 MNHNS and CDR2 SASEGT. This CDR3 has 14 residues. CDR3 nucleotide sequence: TGTGCCAGCATCACAGGGGGCCTATCCTACGAGCAGTACTTC. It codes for CASITGGLSYEQYF.